The subject of this entry is one T cell receptor beta chain. Its recognized antigen is unknown. Base qualities were left out, and no much larger clone turns up one base away. CDR1 and CDR2 are drawn from the germline V gene: SGHRS, YFSETQ. Trimming accounts for 1 base at V and 6 bases at J, while the number of junction bases matched to no gene is 2. The CDR3 contains 13 residues, cysteine and phenylalanine counted. Here the CDR3 DNA is all that survives: 39 bases in frame from base 1. This entry is derived from a study of identical twins (dated by TCRdb to 2016 to 2018). General notes on the study: To test whether fetal clonotypes persist, this study deep-sequenced TCR alpha and beta repertoires from monozygotic twins, from unrelated adults of various ages, and from cord blood. To rule out contamination, the twin experiments were replicated at different times with different library preparation protocols. Paper-wide results and their limitations: Excess twin sharing in beta out-of-frame sequences was weaker because fewer shared sequences lowered the signal-to-noise ratio. Zero-insertion analyses could be partly confounded by invariant T cells such as MAIT and iNKT, although diverse VJ usage argued against such confounding for most clonotypes. Fewer insertions were carried by abundant cord blood beta clonotypes, a similar but weaker trend appeared in young adult naive repertoires, and no such trend appeared in memory repertoires. In monozygotic twins, recombination models systematically underestimated out-of-frame TCR alpha sharing, but the models matched the sharing seen between unrelated individuals. Compared with coincidental sharing between unrelated individuals, an excess of low generation-probability sequences was observed among out-of-frame TCR alpha sequences shared between twins. Conclusions relied on cross-sectional statistical analysis, since the same donors could not be followed over many years.

Library prep was done by 5' RACE. Sequencing was carried out with an Illumina HiSeq 2000. Template switching introduced a universal primer binding site; the final cDNA contained a unique molecular identifier, enabling accurate counting of TCR cDNA molecules. First-strand cDNA for TCR alpha and beta chains was synthesized from specific primers in the conserved constant-segment region. To control for contamination, every cDNA library carried two barcodes: a SMART-Mk sample barcode plus Illumina barcodes. Two successive PCR steps introduced TruSeq adapter sequences along with Illumina sample barcodes. Sequencing of the TCR alpha and beta cDNA libraries was done on the Illumina HiSeq platform using custom primers. The source study handled its data this way. MiGEC was used to process raw reads and extract unique molecular identifiers, and MiXCR was used to find CDR3 positions. For each individual, recombination models were inferred using an EM algorithm with the repgenHMM and IGoR tools. The tcR package in R was used for shared clonotype analysis, with sharing normalized by the product of cloneset sizes. To study raw recombination without the effects of thymic and clonal selection, out-of-frame nonproductive sequences were analyzed. Using fastp trimming at Q25 and MiXCR clonotype assembly, TCRdb reanalyzed the public sequencing data and kept in-frame beta chains. CDR3 protein sequences are deduplicated, and each keeps its most common genes and DNA. In this record, the V and J calls reflect TCRdb's handling and not the investigators' own analysis. A total of some 570,000 distinct CDR3 sequences appear in this sample, approximately 20% of them only once. The ten largest clonotypes hold 0.45% to 0.5% of the sample.

Every donor in the study was a healthy Caucasian. The twin cohort consisted of three pairs of female monozygotic twins, all aged roughly 18 to 29 years. Positive isolation kits from Invitrogen were used to isolate CD4+ and CD8+ T cell populations. The sample also formed part of further work on yellow fever vaccine responses in identical twins. That second publication adds: According to the authors, in identical twins the way T cells responded to vaccination appeared partly convergent and partly personalized. The study precisely tracked vaccine-responding T cell clones in identical twins.

The receptor was derived from a woman aged 18-29 years in good health. The sequence joins TRBV5-1 to TRBJ2-3, and TRBD2 aligns with 7 junction nucleotides. Specimen: CD4+ T cells sorted from blood. The CDR3 protein sequence reads: CASSLLRGDTQYF. In nucleotide form, the sequence is TGCGCCAGCAGCTTGTTGCGGGGGGATACGCAGTATTTT. With the portions outside the CDR3 filled from the reference TRBV5-1 and TRBJ2-3 genes, the complete variable region becomes KAGVTQTPRYLIKTRGQQVTLSCSPISGHRSVSWYQQTPGQGLQFLFEYFSETQRNKGNFPGRFSGRQFSNSRSEMNVSTLELGDSALYLCASSLLRGDTQYFGPGTRLTVL.